The following is a TCR beta chain sequence with its context. What it recognizes is unknown. The length of the CDR3 is 14 residues. V was shortened by 5 bases and J by 1 base, with 11 bases between the two germline ends. Germline V gene data show CDR1 as MGHRA and CDR2 as YSYEKL. Profiled with immunoSEQ multiplex PCR; TCRdb holds only in-frame clones, not every one. The profile shows 40,000 to 55,000 clones, approximately 80% of them singletons. Sample time point: cycle 4 day 1 (C4D1), after five to seven weeks of nivolumab. Each patient's relapse followed autologous stem cell transplantation, and brentuximab vedotin exposure varied. The data originate from a study of PD-1 blockade in classical Hodgkin lymphoma. Whole-study findings and limits: Newly diagnosed patients and complete responders had comparable diversity at baseline. According to reports, newly diagnosed patients had lower baseline TCR diversity than healthy donors, and relapsed/refractory patients had lower baseline TCR diversity still. Patients starting nivolumab less than 1 year after ASCT had lower diversity and were excluded from later analyses.

This sequence originates from a human donor with classical Hodgkin lymphoma. J is TRBJ1-1 and V is TRBV4-1; D not resolved. Sample: peripheral blood mononuclear cells (PBMCs), taken before the fourth cycle of nivolumab. DNA for the CDR3: TGCGCCAGCAGCGGCCGGACGGAGAACACTGAAGCTTTCTTT. Its protein is CASSGRTENTEAFF.